The entry below describes one T cell receptor beta chain. What this receptor recognizes is not known. No much larger clone is present one base from it, and per-base qualities are unavailable. Sequencing was carried out with an Illumina NovaSeq 6000. TCRalpha and TCRbeta cDNA libraries were constructed by 5'RACE with constant-segment primers, with sample barcodes and unique molecular identifiers being introduced. RNA was extracted from every sample with Trizol reagent. Amplification of the libraries took two PCR steps, and the second step added a second sample barcode plus Illumina TruSeq adapters. Sequencing of the libraries was done on an Illumina NovaSeq, producing 2 x 150 bp paired-end reads. In the authors' own workflow: The reads were demultiplexed and collapsed into UMI-guided consensus sequences using migec v1.2.7. Using mixcr v2.1.11, UMI consensuses were aligned to TRA and TRB V and J templates and then assembled into clonotypes. Expanded or contracted clonotypes were those called significant by both edgeR and NoisET, with noise models trained on biological replicates. edgeR calls used a false discovery rate-adjusted p below 0.01 and a log2 fold-change threshold of 1. PCA with hierarchical clustering of max-normalized trajectories of the 1000 most abundant clonotypes was used as exploratory dynamics analysis. The CD4 or CD8 phenotype of responding clones was assigned using the separately sequenced CD4+ and CD8+ repertoires. TCRdb passed the public sequencing reads through fastp at Q25 and MiXCR, retaining productive beta sequences. Records with the same CDR3 protein are collapsed into one entry carrying the most frequent genes and DNA. These V and J calls derive from TCRdb rather than the authors' analysis. Present in this sample are around 200,000 distinct CDR3 sequences, about a fifth of which were seen just once. Jointly, the top ten make up 20% to 25% of the sample.

The data belong to a study of T-cell memory formation after mild COVID-19 (TCRdb year 2021). About the investigation overall: TCR sequence clusters from the two donors were found to be largely donor specific. The cohort was made up of two young adult volunteers, one female and one male, who were previously healthy. In two donors, T-cell clones that expanded and contracted after mild COVID-19 were followed by sequencing TCRalpha and TCRbeta repertoires longitudinally. Overall results and qualifications from the work: Only a couple of mild cases were covered in the study, and larger cohorts including severe cases with pre-infection samples were considered necessary. From day 15 to 85, contracting clones showed balanced CD4/CD8 phenotypes, whereas a second wave of clones that expanded from day 15 to 37 leaned towards CD4+. Contracting CD4+ clones were located mainly in the CM and EM memory subsets, whereas CD8+ clones were found to be enriched in EMRA. SARS-CoV-2 specificity of the second-wave clones peaking on day 37 was not confirmed. Some responding clones were found in pre-infection memory, which suggests that pre-existing cross-reactive memory T cells took part in the SARS-CoV-2 response.

PBMCs were isolated by Ficoll-Paque density gradient centrifugation. Deletion took 6 bases off V and 8 bases off J, with a span of 10 bases between the germline ends. From the germline V gene (reference sequence), CDR1 is LNHDA and CDR2 is SQIVND. Measured from the cysteine to the phenylalanine, the CDR3 is 12 residues long. Solely the CDR3 DNA is kept, with 36 bases framed from the first base. This TCR was recovered from an adult woman who had mild COVID-19 (a few samples of this study predate the infection). The sample titles of this study are shuffled in the database, so cell type and time point are left out; the donor was told from shared clones. The chain couples TRBV19 to TRBJ1-4; tentative D gene TRBD1, with 5 bases matching. Sequenced sample: PBMCs or a T cell subset sorted from them (not recorded which). The sequenced DNA: TGTGCCAGTAGGGGACTTGTCGAAAAACTGTTTTTT. Its amino acids are CASRGLVEKLFF.